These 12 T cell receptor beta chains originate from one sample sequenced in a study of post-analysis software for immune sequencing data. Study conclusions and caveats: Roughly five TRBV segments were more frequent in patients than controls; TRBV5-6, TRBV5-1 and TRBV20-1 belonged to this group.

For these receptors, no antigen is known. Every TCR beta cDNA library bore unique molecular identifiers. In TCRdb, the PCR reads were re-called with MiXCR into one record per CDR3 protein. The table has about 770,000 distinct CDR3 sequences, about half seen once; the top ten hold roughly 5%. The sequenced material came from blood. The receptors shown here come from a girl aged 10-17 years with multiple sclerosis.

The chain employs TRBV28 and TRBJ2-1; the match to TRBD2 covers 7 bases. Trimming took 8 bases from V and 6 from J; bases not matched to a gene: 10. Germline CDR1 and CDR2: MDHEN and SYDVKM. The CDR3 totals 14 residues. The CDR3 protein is CASSAGTTLNEQFF. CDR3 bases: TGTGCCAGCTCTGCCGGGACTACCCTCAATGAGCAGTTCTTC.

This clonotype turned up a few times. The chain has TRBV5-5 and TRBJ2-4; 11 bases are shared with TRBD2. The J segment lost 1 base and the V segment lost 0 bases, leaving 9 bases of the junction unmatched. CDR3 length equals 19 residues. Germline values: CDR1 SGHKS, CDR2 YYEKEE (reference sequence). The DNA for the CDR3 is TGTGCCAGCAGCTTGGCTGGGCTAGCGGGAGGAGAGGCCAAAAACATTCAGTACTTC. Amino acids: CASSLAGLAGGEAKNIQYF.

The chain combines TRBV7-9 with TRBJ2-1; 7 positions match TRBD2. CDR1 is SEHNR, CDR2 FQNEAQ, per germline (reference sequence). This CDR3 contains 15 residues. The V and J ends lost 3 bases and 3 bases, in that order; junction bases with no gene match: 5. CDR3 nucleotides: TGTGCCAGCAGCTTTAGCGGGTCCCGCTACAATGAGCAGTTCTTC. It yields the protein CASSFSGSRYNEQFF. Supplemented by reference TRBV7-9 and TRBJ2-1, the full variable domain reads DTGVSQNPRHKITKRGQNVTFRCDPISEHNRLYWYRQTLGQGPEFLTYFQNEAQLEKSRLLSDRFSAERPKGSFSTLEIQRTEQGDSAMYLCASSFSGSRYNEQFFGPGTRLTVL.

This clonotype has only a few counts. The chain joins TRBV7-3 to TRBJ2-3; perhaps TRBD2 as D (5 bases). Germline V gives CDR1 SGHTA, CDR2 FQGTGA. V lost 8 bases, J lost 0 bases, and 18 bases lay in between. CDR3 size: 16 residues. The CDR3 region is CASASGSSSSTDTQYF. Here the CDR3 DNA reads TGTGCCAGCGCCTCCGGGTCTAGCAGCAGCACAGATACGCAGTATTTT.

CDR3 sequence reads: CASKRGGIYEQYF. Written as DNA, the CDR3 is TGTGCCAGCAAGCGGGGGGGTATATACGAGCAGTACTTC. This chain joins TRBV28 and TRBJ2-7; the match to TRBD2 covers 10 bases. Looked up from germline, CDR1 is MDHEN and CDR2 is SYDVKM. The V segment lost 7 bases and the J segment 4 bases; nucleotides outside the gene matches: 4. The CDR3 contains 13 residues. Looking up the rest from reference TRBV28 and TRBJ2-7 gives the full variable domain: DVKVTQSSRYLVKRTGEKVFLECVQDMDHENMFWYRQDPGLGLRLIYFSYDVKMKEKGDIPEGYSVSREKKERFSLILESASTNQTSMYLCASKRGGIYEQYFGPGTRLTVT.

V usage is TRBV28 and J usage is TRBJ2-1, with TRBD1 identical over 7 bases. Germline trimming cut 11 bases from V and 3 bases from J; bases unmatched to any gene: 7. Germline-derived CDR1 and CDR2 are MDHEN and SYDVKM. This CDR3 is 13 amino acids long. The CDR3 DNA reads TGTGCCGTAACTGGGACAGACTACAATGAGCAGTTCTTC. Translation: CAVTGTDYNEQFF.

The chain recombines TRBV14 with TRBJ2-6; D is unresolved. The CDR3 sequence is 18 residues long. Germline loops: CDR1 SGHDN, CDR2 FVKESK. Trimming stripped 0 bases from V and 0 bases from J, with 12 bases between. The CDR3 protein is CASSQERRRPSGANVLTF. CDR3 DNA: TGTGCCAGCAGCCAAGAAAGAAGACGGCCCTCTGGGGCCAACGTCCTGACTTTC.

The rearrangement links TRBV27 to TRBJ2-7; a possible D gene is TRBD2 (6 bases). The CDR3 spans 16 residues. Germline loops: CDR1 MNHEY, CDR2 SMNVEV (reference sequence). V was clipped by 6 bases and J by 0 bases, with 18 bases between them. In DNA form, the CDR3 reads TGTGCCAGCAGCCTCCGCGGGACTTCCATCTCCTACGAGCAGTACTTC. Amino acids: CASSLRGTSISYEQYF.

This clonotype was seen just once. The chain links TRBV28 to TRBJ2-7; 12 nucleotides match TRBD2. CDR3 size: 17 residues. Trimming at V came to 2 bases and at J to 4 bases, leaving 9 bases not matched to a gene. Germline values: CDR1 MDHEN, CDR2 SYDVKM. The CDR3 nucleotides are TGTGCCAGCAGTTTAATCCCTAGCGGGAGGGCCTCGTACGAGCAGTACTTC. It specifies CASSLIPSGRASYEQYF.

Here the CDR3 reads CASSSPGLAGIGKFF. Here the CDR3 DNA reads TGTGCCAGCAGCTCTCCGGGACTAGCGGGAATAGGGAAGTTCTTC. The V and J genes are TRBV11-1 and TRBJ2-1; 13 bases are shared with TRBD2. CDR1 is SGHAT and CDR2 is FQDESV in the germline V gene (reference sequence). The CDR3 is 15 amino acids. Trimming took 4 bases from V and 14 from J; bases not matched to a gene: 11.

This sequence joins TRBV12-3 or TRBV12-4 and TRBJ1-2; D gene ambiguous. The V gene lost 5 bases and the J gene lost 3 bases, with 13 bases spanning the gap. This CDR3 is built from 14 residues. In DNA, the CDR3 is TGTGCCAGCAGTCCCCGAATTGGCCACTATGGCTACACCTTC. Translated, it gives CASSPRIGHYGYTF.

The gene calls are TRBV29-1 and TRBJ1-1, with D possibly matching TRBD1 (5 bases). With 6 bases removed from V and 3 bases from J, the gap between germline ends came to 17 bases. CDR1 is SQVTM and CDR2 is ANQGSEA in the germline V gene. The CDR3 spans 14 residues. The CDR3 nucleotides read TGCAGCGTAGCTTCTAGGGGCAGGGACACTGAAGCTTTCTTT. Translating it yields CSVASRGRDTEAFF.